These 10 T cell receptor beta chains originate from one sample sequenced in a study of cytomegalovirus exposure and HLA in healthy donors. Some clones are missing from TCRdb's copy, which holds only in-frame ones; the method was immunoSEQ multiplex PCR. The profile covers 130,000 or so clones, with roughly nine tenths appearing a single time and about 3% taken by the ten largest. Sequencing was carried out using PBMCs. These receptors came from a young man in good health and CMV-seronegative.

The chain recombines TRBV7-8 with TRBJ2-3, with TRBD2 identical over 14 bases. CDR1 SGHVS and CDR2 FQNEAQ come from the germline V gene. With V trimmed by 3 bases and J by 9 bases, 8 bases remained unmatched. There are 16 residues in the CDR3. The CDR3 sequence: CASSFGTSGGLGTQYF. In DNA form, the CDR3 reads TGTGCCAGCAGCTTTGGGACTAGCGGGGGTTTGGGGACGCAGTATTTT.

The CDR3 DNA follows: TGTGCCAGCAGTGAAGGGGCCCTTCAGCCCCAGCATTTT. Its protein is CASSEGALQPQHF. V usage is TRBV7-6 and J usage is TRBJ1-5; the D gene is possibly TRBD1 (5 bases). The CDR3 runs to 13 residues. Germline V gene data show CDR1 as SGHVS and CDR2 as FNYEAQ. V was cut by 6 bases and J by 6 bases, with 12 bases left in between.

This clone was detected a few times. The genes are TRBV5-1 and TRBJ1-2, with 9 bases lining up with TRBD1. The CDR3 has 14 residues. The V gene's germline CDR1 is SGHRS and CDR2 YFSETQ. The V gene end was trimmed by 1 base and the J gene end by 8 bases; junction bases not matched to a gene: 6. CDR3 nucleotide sequence: TGCGCCAGCAGCTTGTCCCGGGACAGGGAAGGCTACACCTTC. Translating it yields CASSLSRDREGYTF.

The chain joins TRBV27 to TRBJ2-7, with D possibly TRBD1 on 5 matching bases. CDR3 length: 14 amino acids. CDR1 is MNHEY, CDR2 SMNVEV, per germline (reference sequence). The V end was cut by 6 bases, the J end by 5 bases, with 17 bases between. CDR3 amino acids: CASSPVQGAHEQYF. As DNA, the CDR3 is TGTGCCAGCAGCCCTGTGCAGGGCGCCCACGAGCAGTACTTC.

V and J are TRBV29-1 and TRBJ2-5, with D tentatively TRBD1 (6 bases). Per the germline V gene, CDR1 is SQVTM and CDR2 is ANQGSEA. Trimming took off 4 bases at V and 4 bases at J, with 13 bases between the two ends. The CDR3 is made up of 13 amino acids. In DNA, the CDR3 is TGCAGCGTTGGGGCAGGGGTAGGAGAGACCCAGTACTTC. Its protein is CSVGAGVGETQYF.

This clone has just one count. This chain links TRBV5-1 with TRBJ2-5; possible D gene TRBD1, 5 bases. The germline V gene has CDR1 SGHRS and CDR2 YFSETQ. The CDR3 runs 12 residues. V was shortened by 3 bases and J by 4 bases, with 7 bases between the two germline ends. CDR3 sequence reads: CASSWTRETQYF. CDR3 in DNA: TGCGCCAGCAGCTGGACACGAGAGACCCAGTACTTC. The full variable domain, in which reference TRBV5-1 and TRBJ2-5 provide the parts outside the CDR3, is KAGVTQTPRYLIKTRGQQVTLSCSPISGHRSVSWYQQTPGQGLQFLFEYFSETQRNKGNFPGRFSGRQFSNSRSEMNVSTLELGDSALYLCASSWTRETQYFGPGTRLLVL.

J is TRBJ1-6 and V is TRBV19; 10 bases align to TRBD1. V was pared by 10 bases and J by 10 bases, with 7 bases of the junction left unmatched. Germline V gene data show CDR1 as LNHDA and CDR2 as SQIVND (reference sequence). The CDR3 runs 13 residues. CDR3 DNA sequence: TGTGCCACTCGCCCGGGACAGGGGTCACCCCTCCACTTT. Translation: CATRPGQGSPLHF.

This clone was detected once. The chain is built from TRBV28 and TRBJ2-3; D is possibly TRBD2 (7 bases). The V gene lost 2 bases and the J gene lost 4 bases, with 13 bases spanning the gap. The CDR3 runs 15 residues. Germline-derived CDR1 and CDR2 are MDHEN and SYDVKM. CDR3 sequence (DNA): TGTGCCAGCAGTTTAGGGGGGGCGGGGCCAGATACGCAGTATTTT. It codes for CASSLGGAGPDTQYF.

A few counts support this clone. The gene calls are TRBV2 and TRBJ1-2, with 10 bases aligning to TRBD1. Trimming cost V 5 bases and J 8 bases; bases outside gene matches: 14. Germline V gene lookup returns CDR1 SNHLY and CDR2 FYNNEI. The CDR3 loop spans 16 amino acids. The DNA for the CDR3 is TGTGCCAGCAGTCCTCGACAGGGGGCGCTCACCGGGGGCTACACCTTC. Translating it yields CASSPRQGALTGGYTF. The full variable domain, rest sourced from reference TRBV2 and TRBJ1-2, is EPEVTQTPSHQVTQMGQEVILRCVPISNHLYFYWYRQILGQKVEFLVSFYNNEISEKSEIFDDQFSVERPDGSNFTLKIRSTKLEDSAMYFCASSPRQGALTGGYTFGSGTRLTVV.

The V call is TRBV7-6, the J call TRBJ1-5; 10 bases align to TRBD1. This CDR3 region has 18 residues. Germline V gene lookup returns CDR1 SGHVS and CDR2 FNYEAQ. Trimming took 5 bases from V and 3 from J; bases not matched to a gene: 13. CDR3 nucleotides: TGTGCCAGCAGCCCTCACTTCGAGACAGGGGGCTTCAATCAGCCCCAGCATTTT. Amino acids: CASSPHFETGGFNQPQHF.